This TCR beta chain appears in the sequencing data of a study of cytomegalovirus exposure and HLA in healthy donors. Findings of the study overall: DRB1 had the most TCR associations and HLA-C the fewest, a later analysis found, with rates varying by HLA locus.

CDR1 is MNHNY, CDR2 SVGAGI, per germline (reference sequence). The CDR3 has 14 amino acids. V trimming: 7 bases; J trimming: 2 bases; junction bases outside the gene matches: 5. A multiplex PCR was run with 60 Vbeta primers and 13 Jbeta primers. The data were produced by immunoSEQ multiplex PCR, yet TCRdb's version contains in-frame clones alone and is incomplete. The sample has about 110,000 clones; 69% are singletons. Note on this clone: Its antigen is currently unknown.

The sequencing sample was made of PBMCs. V usage is TRBV6-6 and J usage is TRBJ1-5; TRBD1 aligns across 7 bases. The receptor comes from a woman in her 70s in good health and CMV-seropositive. CDR3 bases: TGTGCCAGCACCTCAACAGGGGGCAATCAGCCCCAGCATTTT. It is translated as CASTSTGGNQPQHF.